This T cell receptor (beta chain) was documented in a study of post-analysis software for immune sequencing data. Regarding the study as a whole: Compared with controls, patients had more of roughly 5 TRBV segments, including TRBV5-6, TRBV5-1 and TRBV20-1. Comparison with controls showed significantly lower normalized Chao1 diversity in multiple sclerosis patients.

Unique molecular identifiers tagged the TCR beta cDNA libraries. From the PCR reads, TCRdb called clonotypes with MiXCR, one entry per CDR3 protein. This table holds fewer than 850,000 distinct CDR3 sequences, around 42% found once. A note on this clonotype: Its target is unknown.

Germline-derived CDR1 and CDR2 are MNHNS and SASEGT. The CDR3 has 14 amino acids. The V and J ends lost 5 bases and 4 bases respectively, with 12 bases between them. This receptor was identified in a girl aged 10 to 17 with multiple sclerosis. Sequenced sample: blood. The V call is TRBV6-1, the J call TRBJ1-5; D unclear. For the CDR3, the DNA is TGTGCCAGCAGTACTAGGACGGGTAATCAGCCCCAGCATTTT. This sequence encodes CASSTRTGNQPQHF.